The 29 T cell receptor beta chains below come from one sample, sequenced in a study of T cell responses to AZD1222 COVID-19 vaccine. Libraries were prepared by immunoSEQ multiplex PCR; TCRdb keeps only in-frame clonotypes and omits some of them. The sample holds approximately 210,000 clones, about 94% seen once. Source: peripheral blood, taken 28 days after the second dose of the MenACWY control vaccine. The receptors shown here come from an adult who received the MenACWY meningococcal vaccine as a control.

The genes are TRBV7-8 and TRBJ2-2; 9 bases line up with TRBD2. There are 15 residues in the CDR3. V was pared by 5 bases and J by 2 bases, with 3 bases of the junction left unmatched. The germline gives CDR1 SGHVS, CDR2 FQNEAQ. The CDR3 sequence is CASSVLAGNTGELFF. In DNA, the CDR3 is TGTGCCAGCAGCGTACTAGCGGGCAACACCGGGGAGCTGTTTTTT.

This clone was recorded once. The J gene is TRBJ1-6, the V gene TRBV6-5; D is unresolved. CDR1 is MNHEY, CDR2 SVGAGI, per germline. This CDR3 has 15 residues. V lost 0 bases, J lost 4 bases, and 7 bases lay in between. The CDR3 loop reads CASSYSSQYNSPLHF. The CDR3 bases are TGTGCCAGCAGTTACTCGAGCCAGTATAATTCACCCCTCCACTTT.

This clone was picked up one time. The CDR3 region is CASSSNRQGKPQHF. CDR3 bases: TGTGCCAGCAGCTCAAACCGACAGGGTAAGCCCCAGCATTTT. The rearrangement uses TRBV5-6 and TRBJ1-5, with 7 bases identical to TRBD1. V shed 3 bases, J shed 8 bases, and the junction held 8 bases outside the gene matches. There are 14 residues in the CDR3. CDR1 and CDR2 (germline): SGHDT, YYEEEE.

The CDR3: CASSEFNTEAFF. Here the CDR3 DNA reads TGTGCCAGCAGCGAATTTAACACTGAAGCTTTCTTT. The chain joins TRBV7-2 to TRBJ1-1; no clear D gene. Germline CDR1 and CDR2: SGHTA and FQGNSA. V lost 5 bases and J lost 2, with 6 bases in between. There are 12 residues in the CDR3.

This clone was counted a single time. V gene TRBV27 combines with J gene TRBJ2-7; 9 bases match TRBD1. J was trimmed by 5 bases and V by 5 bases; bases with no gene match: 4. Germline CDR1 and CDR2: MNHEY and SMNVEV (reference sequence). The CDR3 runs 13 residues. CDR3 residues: CASSGQGWNEQYF. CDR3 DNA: TGTGCCAGCAGTGGACAGGGGTGGAACGAGCAGTACTTC.

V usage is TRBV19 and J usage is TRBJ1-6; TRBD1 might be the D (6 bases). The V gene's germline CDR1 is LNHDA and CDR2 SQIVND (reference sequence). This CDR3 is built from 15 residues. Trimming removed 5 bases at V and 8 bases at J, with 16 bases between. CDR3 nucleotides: TGTGCCAGTAGTTTCGGGGGCGCGGCGGATTCACCCCTCCACTTT. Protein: CASSFGGAADSPLHF.

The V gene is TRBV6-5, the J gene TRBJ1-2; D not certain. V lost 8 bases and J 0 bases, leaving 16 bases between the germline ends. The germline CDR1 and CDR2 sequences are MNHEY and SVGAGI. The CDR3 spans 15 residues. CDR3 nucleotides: TGTGCCAGCCGTAGGGTTACTGCAGCTAACTATGGCTACACCTTC. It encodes CASRRVTAANYGYTF.

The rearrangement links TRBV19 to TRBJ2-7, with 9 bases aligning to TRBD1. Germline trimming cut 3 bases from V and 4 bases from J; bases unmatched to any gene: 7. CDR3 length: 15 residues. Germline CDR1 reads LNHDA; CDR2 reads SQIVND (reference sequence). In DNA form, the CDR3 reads TGTGCCAGTAGTATCTACAGGGGGCAGGGGTACGAGCAGTACTTC. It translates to CASSIYRGQGYEQYF.

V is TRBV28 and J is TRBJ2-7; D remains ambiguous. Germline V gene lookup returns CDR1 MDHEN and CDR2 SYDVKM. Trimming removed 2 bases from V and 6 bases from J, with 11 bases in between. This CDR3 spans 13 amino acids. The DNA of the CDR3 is TGTGCCAGCAGTTTACGGACCCCTCCCGAGCAGTACTTC. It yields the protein CASSLRTPPEQYF.

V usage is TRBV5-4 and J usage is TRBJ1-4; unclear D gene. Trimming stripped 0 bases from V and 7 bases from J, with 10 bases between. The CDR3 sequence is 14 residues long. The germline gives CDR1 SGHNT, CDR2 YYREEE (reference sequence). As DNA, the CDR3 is TGTGCCAGCAGCTTGGATCGGGGAACTGAAAAACTGTTTTTT. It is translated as CASSLDRGTEKLFF.

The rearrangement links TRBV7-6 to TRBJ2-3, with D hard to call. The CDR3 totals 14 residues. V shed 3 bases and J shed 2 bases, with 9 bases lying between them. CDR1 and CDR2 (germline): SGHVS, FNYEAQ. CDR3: CASSFSFDTDTQYF. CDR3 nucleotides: TGTGCCAGCAGCTTTTCCTTTGACACAGATACGCAGTATTTT.

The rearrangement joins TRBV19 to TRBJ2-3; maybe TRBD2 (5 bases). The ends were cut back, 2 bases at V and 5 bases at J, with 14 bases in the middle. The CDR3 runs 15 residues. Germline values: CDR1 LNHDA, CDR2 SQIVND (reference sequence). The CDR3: CASSIPGLDGDTQYF. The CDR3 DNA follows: TGTGCCAGTAGTATACCCGGACTGGATGGAGATACGCAGTATTTT.

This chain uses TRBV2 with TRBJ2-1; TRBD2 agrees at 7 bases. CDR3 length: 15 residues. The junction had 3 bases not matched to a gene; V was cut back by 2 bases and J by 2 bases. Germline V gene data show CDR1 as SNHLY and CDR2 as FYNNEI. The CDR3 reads CASSERGVPYNEQFF. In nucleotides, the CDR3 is TGTGCCAGCAGTGAACGGGGGGTCCCCTACAATGAGCAGTTCTTC.

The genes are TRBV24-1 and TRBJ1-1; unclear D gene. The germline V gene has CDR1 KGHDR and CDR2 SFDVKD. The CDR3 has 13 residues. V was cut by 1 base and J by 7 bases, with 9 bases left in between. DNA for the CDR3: TGTGCCACCAGTGATTTTCTCGGCGTTGAAGCTTTCTTT. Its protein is CATSDFLGVEAFF.

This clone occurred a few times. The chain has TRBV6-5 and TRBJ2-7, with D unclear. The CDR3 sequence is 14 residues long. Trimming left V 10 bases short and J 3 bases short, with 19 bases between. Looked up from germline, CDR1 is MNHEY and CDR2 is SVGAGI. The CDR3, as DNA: TGTGCCACCTATGCCAATCCATCCAACTACGAGCAGTACTTC. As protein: CATYANPSNYEQYF.

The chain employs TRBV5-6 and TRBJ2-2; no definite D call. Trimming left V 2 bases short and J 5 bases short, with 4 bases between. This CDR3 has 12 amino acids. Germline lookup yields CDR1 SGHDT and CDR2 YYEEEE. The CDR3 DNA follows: TGTGCCAGCAGCTTAGATACCGGGGAGCTGTTTTTT. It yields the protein CASSLDTGELFF.

CDR3 sequence: CASSSGLAGYEQYF. Written as DNA, the CDR3 is TGTGCCAGCAGCTCCGGACTAGCGGGCTACGAGCAGTACTTC. V is TRBV7-2 and J is TRBJ2-7; the match to TRBD2 covers 11 bases. The V gene end was trimmed by 4 bases and the J gene end by 3 bases; junction bases not matched to a gene: 2. Germline V gene sequence: CDR1 SGHTA, CDR2 FQGNSA. The CDR3 runs to 14 residues.

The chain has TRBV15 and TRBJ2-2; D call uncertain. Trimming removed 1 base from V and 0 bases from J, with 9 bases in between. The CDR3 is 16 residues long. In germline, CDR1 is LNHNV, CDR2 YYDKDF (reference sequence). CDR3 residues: CATSRAGPANTGELFF. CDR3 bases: TGTGCCACCAGCAGAGCAGGTCCGGCGAACACCGGGGAGCTGTTTTTT.

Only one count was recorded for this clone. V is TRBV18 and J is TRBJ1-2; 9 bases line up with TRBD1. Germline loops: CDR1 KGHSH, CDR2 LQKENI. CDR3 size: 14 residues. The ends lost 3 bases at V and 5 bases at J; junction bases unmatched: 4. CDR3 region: CASSPGQGQYGYTF. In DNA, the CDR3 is TGTGCCAGCTCACCTGGACAGGGGCAGTATGGCTACACCTTC. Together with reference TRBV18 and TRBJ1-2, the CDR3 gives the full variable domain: NAGVMQNPRHLVRRRGQEARLRCSPMKGHSHVYWYRQLPEEGLKFMVYLQKENIIDESGMPKERFSAEFPKEGPSILRIQQVVRGDSAAYFCASSPGQGQYGYTFGSGTRLTVV.

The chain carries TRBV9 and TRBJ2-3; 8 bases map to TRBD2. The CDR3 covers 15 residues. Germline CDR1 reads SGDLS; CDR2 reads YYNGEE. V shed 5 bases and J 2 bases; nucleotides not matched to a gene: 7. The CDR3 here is CASSRPAGATDTQYF. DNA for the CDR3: TGTGCCAGCAGTAGACCAGCGGGGGCCACAGATACGCAGTATTTT.

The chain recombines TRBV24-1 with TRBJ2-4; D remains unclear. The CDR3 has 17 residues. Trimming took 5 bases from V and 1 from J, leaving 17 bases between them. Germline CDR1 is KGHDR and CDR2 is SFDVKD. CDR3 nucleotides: TGTGCCACCAGTGCCCGGACGGCGGAAGCGGCCAAAAACATTCAGTACTTC. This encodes CATSARTAEAAKNIQYF.

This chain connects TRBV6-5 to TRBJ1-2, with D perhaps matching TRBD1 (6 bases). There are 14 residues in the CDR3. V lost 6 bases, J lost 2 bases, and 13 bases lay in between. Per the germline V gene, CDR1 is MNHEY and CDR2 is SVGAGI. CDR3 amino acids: CASRKTGLNYGYTF. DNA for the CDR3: TGTGCCAGCAGAAAGACAGGTCTCAACTATGGCTACACCTTC.

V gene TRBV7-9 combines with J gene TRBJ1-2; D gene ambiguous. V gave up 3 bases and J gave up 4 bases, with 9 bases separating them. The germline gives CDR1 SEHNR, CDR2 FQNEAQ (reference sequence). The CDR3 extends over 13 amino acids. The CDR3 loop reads CASSFVSGYGYTF. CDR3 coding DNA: TGTGCCAGCAGCTTTGTGAGCGGCTATGGCTACACCTTC.

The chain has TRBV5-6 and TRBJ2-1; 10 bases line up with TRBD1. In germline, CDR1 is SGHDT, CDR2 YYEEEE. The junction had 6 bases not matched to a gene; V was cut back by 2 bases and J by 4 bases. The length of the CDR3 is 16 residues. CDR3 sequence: CASSLPDRGPYNEQFF. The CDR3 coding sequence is TGTGCCAGCAGCTTACCCGACAGGGGGCCTTACAATGAGCAGTTCTTC. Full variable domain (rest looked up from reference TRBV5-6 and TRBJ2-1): DAGVTQSPTHLIKTRGQQVTLRCSPKSGHDTVSWYQQALGQGPQFIFQYYEEEERQRGNFPDRFSGHQFPNYSSELNVNALLLGDSALYLCASSLPDRGPYNEQFFGPGTRLTVL.

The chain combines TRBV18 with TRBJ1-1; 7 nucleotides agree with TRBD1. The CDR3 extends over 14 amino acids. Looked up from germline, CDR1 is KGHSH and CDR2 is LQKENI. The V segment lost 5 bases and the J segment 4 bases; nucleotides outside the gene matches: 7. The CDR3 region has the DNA TGTGCCAGCTCAGACAGGGATGAGGGCACTGAAGCTTTCTTT. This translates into CASSDRDEGTEAFF.

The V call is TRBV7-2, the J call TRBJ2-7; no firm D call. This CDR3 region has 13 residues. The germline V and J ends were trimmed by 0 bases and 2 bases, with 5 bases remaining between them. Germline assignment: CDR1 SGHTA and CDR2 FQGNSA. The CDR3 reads CASSLASAYEQYF. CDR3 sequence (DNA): TGTGCCAGCAGCTTAGCGTCCGCCTACGAGCAGTACTTC.

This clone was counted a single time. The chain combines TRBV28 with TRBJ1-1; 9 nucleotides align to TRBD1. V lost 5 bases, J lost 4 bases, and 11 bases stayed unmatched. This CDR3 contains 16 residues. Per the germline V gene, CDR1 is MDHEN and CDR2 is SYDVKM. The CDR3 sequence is CASSLSSGTGSTEAFF. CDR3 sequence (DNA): TGTGCCAGCAGTCTCTCTTCCGGGACAGGGAGCACTGAAGCTTTCTTT.

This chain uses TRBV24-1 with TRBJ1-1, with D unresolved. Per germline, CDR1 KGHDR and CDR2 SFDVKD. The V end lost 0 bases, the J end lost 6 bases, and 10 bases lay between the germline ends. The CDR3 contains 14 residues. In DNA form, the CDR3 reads TGTGCCACCAGTGATTTGATGGGAAGGGCTGAAGCTTTCTTT. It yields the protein CATSDLMGRAEAFF.

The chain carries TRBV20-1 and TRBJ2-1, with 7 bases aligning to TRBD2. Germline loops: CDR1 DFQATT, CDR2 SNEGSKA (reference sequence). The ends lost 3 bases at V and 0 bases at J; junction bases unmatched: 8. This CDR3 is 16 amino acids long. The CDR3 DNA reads TGCAGTGCTAGTGAGGTCGGCGGGAGCTCCTACAATGAGCAGTTCTTC. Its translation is CSASEVGGSSYNEQFF.